The source of this TCR beta chain is a study of blood T cell repertoires in COVID-19. About the research overall: There were acute and convalescent COVID-19 samples, and they came from the United States, Italy and Spain. In each case, the material was cDNA or gDNA derived from T cells, B-cell-depleted T cells, or PBMCs.

The CDR3 spans 13 residues. The V gene lost 6 bases and the J gene lost 0 bases, with 8 bases spanning the gap. The germline gives CDR1 MNHEY, CDR2 SVGAGI. Only in-frame clones appear in the TCRdb table, and some are missing; sequencing was by immunoSEQ multiplex PCR. The sample carries under 300,000 clones, approximately 78% recorded once. This sequence was found in a woman aged 55-69 years with active or convalescent COVID-19. The sample was peripheral blood. The rearrangement uses TRBV6-5 and TRBJ1-2; the D is unclear. The CDR3 DNA reads as TGTGCCAGCAGCAGGATGGCTAACTATGGCTACACCTTC. It codes for CASSRMANYGYTF.